The text below deals with one T cell receptor beta chain. These data originate in a study of blood T cell repertoires in COVID-19. Study at large: Samples representing acute and convalescent COVID-19 were sourced from the United States, Italy and Spain.

This CDR3 contains 14 residues. The germline V gene encodes CDR1 ENHRY and CDR2 SYGVKD. V was clipped by 7 bases and J by 4 bases; unmatched bases: 4. In the original processing: Quantification of nucleated cells was approximated via reference gene primer amplification. Profiled with immunoSEQ multiplex PCR; TCRdb holds only in-frame clones, not every one. The DNA gave D and trimming, while V, J and clone size come from that table. The data hold approximately 350,000 clones, with about 86% observed a single time. The sample comprised peripheral blood. The clonotype comes from a young man with active or convalescent COVID-19. The chain carries TRBV10-3 and TRBJ2-1, with TRBD2 matching 10 bases. CDR3 residues: CAIKGLADYNEQFF. Here the CDR3 DNA reads TGTGCCATCAAAGGACTAGCGGATTACAATGAGCAGTTCTTC.